These 18 T cell receptor beta chains were all obtained from the same sample, sequenced in a study of CD8 T cells in Susac syndrome. Random-hexamer reverse transcription was applied to 0.5 to 1 ug RNA. From the immunoSEQ multiplex PCR reads, TCRdb called clonotypes with MiXCR, one entry per CDR3 protein. The sample lists about 400,000 distinct CDR3 sequences, roughly 85% occurring once. Material: CD8+ T cells from PBMCs. The receptors were sampled from a human donor with multiple sclerosis.

V gene TRBV5-5 combines with J gene TRBJ1-1; tentatively, D is TRBD1 (6 bases). The CDR3 is made up of 16 amino acids. V shed 0 bases and J shed 8 bases, with 20 bases lying between them. Germline values: CDR1 SGHKS, CDR2 YYEKEE (reference sequence). CDR3: CASSLGVGTLLREAFF. In DNA, the CDR3 is TGTGCCAGCAGCTTGGGAGTTGGGACACTCCTTCGGGAAGCTTTCTTT.

The chain uses TRBV27 and TRBJ2-7; maybe TRBD1 (5 bases). The CDR3 has 13 residues. Per the germline V gene, CDR1 is MNHEY and CDR2 is SMNVEV (reference sequence). V was pared by 5 bases and J by 5 bases, with 13 bases between. The CDR3 sequence is CASSLSLQDEQYF. The DNA of the CDR3 is TGTGCCAGCAGTCTTTCTTTACAGGACGAGCAGTACTTC.

The chain has TRBV27 and TRBJ1-1; D might be TRBD1 (6 bases). CDR1 is MNHEY and CDR2 is SMNVEV in the germline V gene (reference sequence). V was trimmed by 8 bases and J by 6 bases, leaving 22 bases between them. This CDR3 has 15 residues. The CDR3 here is CASRPGTLTGPEAFF. CDR3 nucleotides: TGTGCCAGCCGGCCGGGTACACTAACAGGGCCTGAAGCTTTCTTT.

The gene calls are TRBV28 and TRBJ2-5; 10 bases fit TRBD1. The germline V gene has CDR1 MDHEN and CDR2 SYDVKM. The CDR3 totals 16 residues. Trimming cost V 4 bases and J 5 bases; bases outside gene matches: 10. The CDR3 reads CASSSIRTGGKETQYF. CDR3 bases: TGTGCCAGCAGTTCGATCCGGACAGGGGGTAAGGAGACCCAGTACTTC. Together with reference TRBV28 and TRBJ2-5, the CDR3 gives the full variable domain: DVKVTQSSRYLVKRTGEKVFLECVQDMDHENMFWYRQDPGLGLRLIYFSYDVKMKEKGDIPEGYSVSREKKERFSLILESASTNQTSMYLCASSSIRTGGKETQYFGPGTRLLVL.

In DNA, the CDR3 is TGCAGCGTTGAGGGGACTAGCGCCTACGAGCAGTACTTC. Translation gives CSVEGTSAYEQYF. This sequence joins TRBV29-1 and TRBJ2-7; 10 bases match TRBD2. CDR1 is SQVTM and CDR2 is ANQGSEA in the germline V gene. The CDR3 length is 13 residues. The V segment lost 3 bases and the J segment 2 bases; nucleotides outside the gene matches: 1.

V usage is TRBV30 and J usage is TRBJ1-2; D is perhaps TRBD1 (5 bases). There are 11 residues in the CDR3. Germline V gene data show CDR1 as GTSNPN and CDR2 as SVGIG (reference sequence). Between the trimmed V and J ends, which lost 6 bases and 5 bases, there was a span of 10 bases. The CDR3 spells CACPGRYGYTF. The CDR3 DNA sequence: TGTGCCTGCCCAGGGAGGTATGGCTACACCTTC.

The chain has TRBV29-1 and TRBJ1-1; no definite D call. The germline V gene has CDR1 SQVTM and CDR2 ANQGSEA. Trimming removed 5 bases at V and 5 bases at J, with 6 bases between. CDR3 size: 10 residues. DNA of the CDR3: TGCAGCGTTATTAGTACTGAAGCTTTCTTT. This encodes CSVISTEAFF.

The genes are TRBV5-8 and TRBJ2-2; unclear D gene. CDR3 length equals 12 residues. V lost 8 bases and J lost 1, with 6 bases in between. In germline, CDR1 is SGHTS, CDR2 YDEGEE. CDR3 nucleotide sequence: TGTGCCAGTCAACTGAACACCGGGGAGCTGTTTTTT. Translated: CASQLNTGELFF.

With regard to this clonotype: A read error may account for a junction end that differs from germline. The V gene is TRBV2, the J gene TRBJ2-2; a possible D gene is TRBD2 (6 bases). The CDR3 is 16 amino acids. The germline gives CDR1 SNHLY, CDR2 FYNNEI. The CDR3 nucleotides read TGTGTCAGCAGTGAAGCGGTGGGGGGAGTCACCGGGGAGCTGTTTTTT. Translating gives CVSSEAVGGVTGELFF.

This clonotype was seen once. The V and J genes are TRBV27 and TRBJ1-6, with 9 bases aligning to TRBD1. V gave up 0 bases and J gave up 7 bases; unmatched junction bases: 7. This CDR3 spans 17 amino acids. Germline CDR1 reads MNHEY; CDR2 reads SMNVEV (reference sequence). The CDR3 sequence is CASSLSGQGRRNSPLHF. Written as DNA, the CDR3 is TGTGCCAGCAGTTTATCGGGACAGGGAAGAAGAAATTCACCCCTCCACTTT.

This clonotype was counted a few times. The rearrangement links TRBV19 to TRBJ2-7; D may be TRBD1 (6 bases). Germline CDR1 and CDR2: LNHDA and SQIVND (reference sequence). Between the trimmed V and J ends, which lost 3 bases and 2 bases, there was a span of 14 bases. The CDR3 loop spans 15 amino acids. The CDR3 DNA reads TGTGCCAGTAGTATCTTGACAGGAGCTACCTACGAGCAGTACTTC. Translating gives CASSILTGATYEQYF.

J is TRBJ2-1 and V is TRBV27; no firm D call. The CDR3 covers 16 residues. Germline V CDR1 and CDR2: MNHEY, SMNVEV (reference sequence). Deletions cut 2 bases from V and 0 bases from J, with 11 bases between. The CDR3 region is CASSLGSQSSYNEQFF. The CDR3 DNA is TGTGCCAGCAGTTTAGGTAGCCAGAGCTCCTACAATGAGCAGTTCTTC.

J is TRBJ1-4 and V is TRBV27; no clear D gene. There are 14 residues in the CDR3. Trimming shortened V by 4 bases and J by 0 bases, and 6 bases separated the two germline ends. Germline CDR1 MNHEY, CDR2 SMNVEV (reference sequence). The CDR3 spells CASSYRATNEKLFF. The CDR3 DNA is TGTGCCAGCAGTTATCGGGCAACTAATGAAAAACTGTTTTTT.

The chain recombines TRBV29-1 with TRBJ2-7; 7 positions agree with TRBD1. CDR3 size: 14 residues. The V gene's germline CDR1 is SQVTM and CDR2 ANQGSEA. The V segment lost 3 bases and the J segment 2 bases; nucleotides outside the gene matches: 7. The CDR3 sequence: CSVEVPGQTYEQYF. Written as DNA, the CDR3 is TGCAGCGTTGAGGTACCGGGACAGACCTACGAGCAGTACTTC.

The chain joins TRBV9 to TRBJ2-2, with D hard to call. The V gene's germline CDR1 is SGDLS and CDR2 YYNGEE. The V end was cut by 3 bases, the J end by 8 bases, with 14 bases between. The CDR3 is 14 residues long. The CDR3 DNA reads as TGTGCCAGCAGCGACTGGGCGGTAAAAGGGGAGCTGTTTTTT. Translation: CASSDWAVKGELFF.

This clonotype appeared a single time. This chain joins TRBV27 and TRBJ2-1; TRBD1 is a possible D gene (6 bases). Germline V lookup: CDR1 MNHEY, CDR2 SMNVEV (reference sequence). CDR3 length equals 14 residues. The V end lost 5 bases, the J end lost 9 bases, and 17 bases lay between the germline ends. CDR3 sequence: CASSATGLLSEQFF. CDR3 nucleotide sequence: TGTGCCAGCAGTGCCACAGGGTTATTAAGTGAGCAGTTCTTC.

The rearrangement links TRBV27 to TRBJ2-1; D remains unclear. Germline lookup yields CDR1 MNHEY and CDR2 SMNVEV (reference sequence). The V gene lost 6 bases and the J gene lost 5 bases, with 17 bases spanning the gap. This CDR3 spans 15 amino acids. The CDR3: CASRISSVDDNEQFF. In DNA, the CDR3 is TGTGCCAGCAGAATCTCCTCCGTTGACGACAATGAGCAGTTCTTC.

The chain couples TRBV5-4 to TRBJ2-5, with TRBD2 as a possible D gene (5 bases). CDR3 length equals 14 residues. Trimming took off 4 bases at V and 5 bases at J, with 15 bases between the two ends. Germline V gives CDR1 SGHNT, CDR2 YYREEE (reference sequence). CDR3 region: CASSDRGGPETQYF. The CDR3 coding sequence is TGTGCCAGCAGCGATCGAGGCGGGCCGGAGACCCAGTACTTC.